Following are 26 T cell receptor beta chains from one sample sequenced in a study of beta chain features in type 1 diabetes. Study findings and constraints: In every one of the four CD4+ subsets, TCRB CDR3s were moderately but significantly shorter in Type 1 diabetes patients.

Their recognized antigens are unknown. Expressed TCRB transcripts got sequenced, as all isolated RNA was reverse transcribed. Repertoires were generated with immunoSEQ multiplex PCR, while TCRdb's copy carries only in-frame clones and drops some. The sample contains 300,000 to 350,000 clones, about 13% of which appear only once. The sequenced sample consisted of naive CD4+ T cells from blood. The receptor source for this set is a young woman with type 1 diabetes.

In this sample, this clone turned up a few times. The rearrangement links TRBV4-2 to TRBJ2-2, with 11 positions matching TRBD2. With V trimmed by 0 bases and J by 4 bases, 7 bases remained unmatched. The CDR3 contains 18 residues. Germline V CDR1 and CDR2: LGHNA, YNFKEQ. CDR3 sequence reads: CASSQEGLAEWGTGELFF. The CDR3 coding sequence is TGTGCCAGCAGCCAAGAGGGACTAGCGGAATGGGGCACCGGGGAGCTGTTTTTT.

V gene TRBV5-1 combines with J gene TRBJ2-1; D is undetermined. V was trimmed by 2 bases and J by 4 bases, leaving 7 bases between them. Looked up from germline, CDR1 is SGHRS and CDR2 is YFSETQ. The CDR3 is 13 residues long. The CDR3 spells CASSFVTYNEQFF. The CDR3 DNA is TGCGCCAGCAGCTTTGTGACTTACAATGAGCAGTTCTTC.

This clone has only a few counts. The chain couples TRBV11-3 to TRBJ2-7; D ambiguous. V lost 1 base, J lost 3 bases, and 7 bases lay in between. The V gene's germline CDR1 is SGHNT and CDR2 YENEEA. This CDR3 is 13 amino acids long. The CDR3 spells CASSLATDYEQYF. DNA of the CDR3: TGTGCCAGCAGCTTAGCGACTGACTACGAGCAGTACTTC.

This chain connects TRBV19 to TRBJ1-1; D might be TRBD1 (5 bases). CDR1 is LNHDA, CDR2 SQIVND, per germline (reference sequence). The CDR3 runs 12 residues. V was pared by 6 bases and J by 8 bases, with 13 bases between. CDR3 bases: TGTGCCAGTAGCCCCAGGGCAGCCGAAGCTTTCTTT. It codes for CASSPRAAEAFF.

V is TRBV29-1 and J is TRBJ1-1; 7 bases agree with TRBD1. Germline lookup yields CDR1 SQVTM and CDR2 ANQGSEA. Trimming at V came to 3 bases and at J to 1 base, leaving 2 bases not matched to a gene. CDR3 length equals 13 residues. The CDR3 nucleotides are TGCAGCGTTGAGGGACAGCAGAACACTGAAGCTTTCTTT. This encodes CSVEGQQNTEAFF.

This clone was counted many times. The gene calls are TRBV9 and TRBJ2-4, with D maybe TRBD1 (6 bases). V lost 0 bases and J 5 bases, leaving 9 bases between the germline ends. This CDR3 has 14 amino acids. In germline, CDR1 is SGDLS, CDR2 YYNGEE. This chain's CDR3 is CASSVDGGQNIQYF. CDR3 nucleotides: TGTGCCAGCAGCGTAGATGGGGGCCAAAACATTCAGTACTTC.

This rearrangement joins TRBV7-9 to TRBJ2-2, with D maybe TRBD2 (5 bases). Deletions cut 7 bases from V and 6 bases from J, with 12 bases between. The CDR3 has 13 amino acids. Germline-derived CDR1 and CDR2 are SEHNR and FQNEAQ (reference sequence). The CDR3 spells CASTREVPGELFF. The CDR3 nucleotides are TGTGCCAGCACCCGGGAAGTCCCCGGGGAGCTGTTTTTT.

This clone occurred a few times. V gene TRBV7-9 combines with J gene TRBJ1-1; D is unresolved. Germline V CDR1 and CDR2: SEHNR, FQNEAQ (reference sequence). CDR3 length: 15 residues. V lost 1 base, J lost 3 bases, and 12 bases lay in between. The CDR3 region is CASSLVWQVHTEAFF. The CDR3 DNA sequence: TGTGCCAGCAGCTTAGTGTGGCAGGTCCACACTGAAGCTTTCTTT.

The chain uses TRBV7-9 and TRBJ1-4, with 9 positions matching TRBD1. Germline V gene data show CDR1 as SEHNR and CDR2 as FQNEAQ (reference sequence). V trimming: 3 bases; J trimming: 5 bases; junction bases outside the gene matches: 1. This CDR3 spans 14 amino acids. The CDR3 sequence: CASSLGTGNEKLFF. CDR3 nucleotide sequence: TGTGCCAGCAGCTTGGGGACAGGGAATGAAAAACTGTTTTTT.

This clone has more than one count but fewer than ten. V is TRBV5-1 and J is TRBJ1-2; 7 nucleotides match TRBD1. The CDR3 extends over 13 amino acids. J was trimmed by 5 bases and V by 4 bases; bases with no gene match: 5. Germline V CDR1 and CDR2: SGHRS, YFSETQ. CDR3: CASSPEGAYGYTF. The CDR3 DNA follows: TGCGCCAGCAGCCCGGAGGGGGCTTATGGCTACACCTTC.

This clone was seen a handful of times. J is TRBJ1-5 and V is TRBV30; D unclear. The germline V gene encodes CDR1 GTSNPN and CDR2 SVGIG (reference sequence). Trimming took 2 bases from V and 3 from J, leaving 14 bases between them. The CDR3 extends over 15 amino acids. CDR3 DNA sequence: TGTGCCTGGAGTATCCGAGATCCGTACAATCAGCCCCAGCATTTT. Amino acids: CAWSIRDPYNQPQHF.

The genes are TRBV12-5 and TRBJ2-1; tentative D call: TRBD2 (5 bases). This CDR3 region has 12 residues. CDR1 and CDR2 (germline): LGHNT, FRNRAP. Trimming stripped 6 bases from V and 5 bases from J, with 8 bases between. CDR3 in amino acids: CASGDGNNEQFF. DNA for the CDR3: TGTGCTAGTGGGGACGGGAACAATGAGCAGTTCTTC. The full variable domain, completed using reference TRBV12-5 and TRBJ2-1, is DARVTQTPRHKVTEMGQEVTMRCQPILGHNTVFWYRQTMMQGLELLAYFRNRAPLDDSGMPKDRFSAEMPDATLATLKIQPSEPRDSAVYFCASGDGNNEQFFGPGTRLTVL.

This clone showed up just a few times. The chain uses TRBV14 and TRBJ2-3; TRBD1 is a possible D gene (7 bases). The CDR3 is 15 amino acids. The V end was cut by 5 bases, the J end by 4 bases, with 16 bases between. The germline CDR1 and CDR2 sequences are SGHDN and FVKESK. The CDR3 DNA sequence: TGTGCCAGCAGCGTCCAGGGGGAGGACGCAGATACGCAGTATTTT. This sequence encodes CASSVQGEDADTQYF.

This clone was counted only a few times. The chain has TRBV28 and TRBJ2-3, with D perhaps TRBD2 (5 bases). The CDR3 runs to 15 residues. The V end lost 2 bases, the J end lost 7 bases, and 16 bases lay between the germline ends. Per germline, CDR1 MDHEN and CDR2 SYDVKM. The CDR3 here is CASSLAGGFRNTQYF. DNA of the CDR3: TGTGCCAGCAGTTTAGCAGGCGGGTTTCGGAATACGCAGTATTTT.

As DNA, the CDR3 is TGCAGCCCTACGGACAGGGGCGATTACTCCTACGAGCAGTACGTC. Amino acid sequence: CSPTDRGDYSYEQYV. This rearrangement joins TRBV29-1 to TRBJ2-7; 9 bases are a match to TRBD1. CDR1 and CDR2 (germline): SQVTM, ANQGSEA. V lost 8 bases, J lost 0 bases, and 11 bases stayed unmatched. CDR3 length: 15 amino acids.

The V gene is TRBV5-1, the J gene TRBJ2-7, with 8 bases lining up with TRBD2. Germline V gene sequence: CDR1 SGHRS, CDR2 YFSETQ. Losses at the gene ends were 0 bases for V and 4 bases for J; bases not matched to a gene: 6. The CDR3 runs 15 residues. Here the CDR3 DNA reads TGCGCCAGCAGCTTGGGGATAGCGGGGATTTACGAGCAGTACTTC. It encodes CASSLGIAGIYEQYF.

This clone has only a few counts. The chain links TRBV13 to TRBJ2-2; tentatively, D is TRBD2 (7 bases). The CDR3 extends over 15 amino acids. The V end lost 1 base, the J end lost 4 bases, and 10 bases lay between the germline ends. CDR1 is PRHDT and CDR2 is FYEKMQ in the germline V gene (reference sequence). In DNA, the CDR3 is TGTGCCAGCAGCTTAGTGCGGGGGCCCACCGGGGAGCTGTTTTTT. This encodes CASSLVRGPTGELFF.

The gene calls are TRBV11-1 and TRBJ1-1; D is undetermined. The CDR3 spans 16 residues. CDR1 is SGHAT, CDR2 FQDESV, per germline (reference sequence). V was clipped by 4 bases and J by 1 base, with 16 bases between them. The CDR3 here is CASSSHRLETNTEAFF. The CDR3 bases are TGTGCCAGCAGCTCCCACCGCCTAGAAACGAACACTGAAGCTTTCTTT. Filled out from reference TRBV11-1 and TRBJ1-1, the complete variable domain reads EAEVAQSPRYKITEKSQAVAFWCDPISGHATLYWYRQILGQGPELLVQFQDESVVDDSQLPKDRFSAERLKGVDSTLKIQPAELGDSAMYLCASSSHRLETNTEAFFGQGTRLTVV.

The genes are TRBV30 and TRBJ2-1, with 13 bases lining up with TRBD2. Losses at the gene ends were 0 bases for V and 9 bases for J; bases not matched to a gene: 11. Germline V gene sequence: CDR1 GTSNPN, CDR2 SVGIG (reference sequence). CDR3 length equals 17 residues. The CDR3 sequence is CAWSVDVGLAGLGEQFF. CDR3 DNA: TGTGCCTGGAGTGTTGATGTGGGACTAGCGGGACTCGGTGAGCAGTTCTTC.

The chain recombines TRBV19 with TRBJ2-7, with TRBD2 matching 10 bases. The V gene's germline CDR1 is LNHDA and CDR2 SQIVND (reference sequence). Losses at the gene ends were 7 bases for V and 4 bases for J; bases not matched to a gene: 4. This CDR3 comprises 13 residues. This CDR3 is CASKKAGGYEQYF. The CDR3 DNA reads TGTGCCAGTAAGAAAGCGGGAGGGTACGAGCAGTACTTC.

V and J are TRBV12-5 and TRBJ2-2; 9 bases are a match to TRBD2. Trimming at V came to 0 bases and at J to 4 bases, leaving 6 bases not matched to a gene. The CDR3 loop spans 17 amino acids. From germline, CDR1 is LGHNT and CDR2 FRNRAP. This CDR3 is CASGLVRVAGVTGELFF. The CDR3 nucleotides read TGTGCTAGTGGTTTGGTACGGGTAGCGGGAGTCACCGGGGAGCTGTTTTTT.

The chain joins TRBV7-2 to TRBJ1-2; the match to TRBD1 covers 7 bases. Germline lookup yields CDR1 SGHTA and CDR2 FQGNSA. The CDR3 extends over 14 amino acids. V lost 5 bases and J lost 5; bases outside the gene matches: 8. CDR3 DNA sequence: TGTGCCAGCAGCCTGGGACAGCACATGTATGGCTACACCTTC. Its translation: CASSLGQHMYGYTF.

The CDR3 DNA is TGTGCCAGCAGCCAAGTTGTAGGGACAGGGGGCTCCCTCGATCAGCCCCAGCATTTT. Translated: CASSQVVGTGGSLDQPQHF. The V and J genes are TRBV4-2 and TRBJ1-5, with 12 bases matching TRBD1. Germline assignment: CDR1 LGHNA and CDR2 YNFKEQ. This CDR3 is 19 amino acids long. The V and J ends lost 1 base and 5 bases, in that order; junction bases with no gene match: 12.

This clone has a handful of counts. The chain's CDR3 is CSAPLAYEQYF. For the CDR3, the DNA is TGCAGTGCTCCACTCGCCTACGAGCAGTACTTC. V usage is TRBV20-1 and J usage is TRBJ2-7; the D is unclear. The germline gives CDR1 DFQATT, CDR2 SNEGSKA (reference sequence). The CDR3 extends over 11 amino acids. Trimming removed 5 bases at V and 2 bases at J, with 7 bases between.

The V and J genes are TRBV2 and TRBJ2-7; 10 nucleotides agree with TRBD2. The J segment lost 4 bases and the V segment lost 4 bases, leaving 4 bases of the junction unmatched. CDR1 and CDR2 (germline): SNHLY, FYNNEI. The CDR3 loop spans 14 amino acids. Written as DNA, the CDR3 is TGTGCCAGCAGTGGGACTAGCGGAACTTACGAGCAGTACTTC. Its translation is CASSGTSGTYEQYF.

This clone has just a few counts. The chain joins TRBV29-1 to TRBJ2-2, with D maybe TRBD1 (7 bases). The CDR3 sequence is 15 residues long. Trimming removed 4 bases at V and 4 bases at J, with 16 bases between. Germline CDR1 is SQVTM and CDR2 is ANQGSEA. The CDR3: CSVASGQGGTGELFF. The CDR3 region has the DNA TGCAGCGTTGCCTCGGGGCAGGGGGGCACCGGGGAGCTGTTTTTT.